This T cell receptor beta chain was sequenced in a study of T cells in Graves' hyperthyroidism and ophthalmopathy. This clonotype appeared many times. Based on clinical symptoms, serum thyroxine and TRAb, thyroid ultrasound and orbital computed tomography, diagnoses were reached. The CDR3 loop spans 17 amino acids. Germline loops: CDR1 DFQATT, CDR2 SNEGSKA (reference sequence). Trimming removed 1 base from V and 4 bases from J, with 21 bases in between. Regions amplified from RNA transcripts were the TCR beta CDR3 regions. HTBI primers were the set used in a first-round RT-PCR of the TCR CDR3. MiXCR, applied by TCRdb to the multiplex PCR reads, yields one record per CDR3 protein. The repertoire holds some 650,000 distinct CDR3 sequences, with about a sixth as singletons.

The sequenced material came from blood. This receptor was identified in a woman in her 40s with Graves' ophthalmopathy. The V call is TRBV20-1, the J call TRBJ2-3, with D possibly being TRBD1 or TRBD2 (5 bases each). In DNA, the CDR3 is TGCAGTGCTAGAGTTTTCCGGGGCCCAACTCCGGCAGATACGCAGTATTTT. It encodes CSARVFRGPTPADTQYF.